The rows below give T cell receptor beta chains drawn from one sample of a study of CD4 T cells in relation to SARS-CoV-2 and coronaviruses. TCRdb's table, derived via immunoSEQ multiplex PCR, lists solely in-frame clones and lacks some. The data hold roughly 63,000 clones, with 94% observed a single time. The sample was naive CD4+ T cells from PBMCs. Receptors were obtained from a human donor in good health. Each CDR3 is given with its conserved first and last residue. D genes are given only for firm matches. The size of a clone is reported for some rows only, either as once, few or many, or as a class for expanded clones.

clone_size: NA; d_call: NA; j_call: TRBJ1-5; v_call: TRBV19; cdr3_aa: CASSWGGDSNQPQHF; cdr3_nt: TGTGCCAGTAGTTGGGGGGGGGATAGCAATCAGCCCCAGCATTTT
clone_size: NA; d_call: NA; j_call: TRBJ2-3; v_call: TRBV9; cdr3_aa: CASSVVTDTQYF; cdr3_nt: TGTGCCAGCAGCGTAGTAACTGATACGCAGTATTTT
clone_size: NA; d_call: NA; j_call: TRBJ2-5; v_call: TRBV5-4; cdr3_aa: CASRPSLIKETQYF; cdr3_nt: TGTGCCAGCAGGCCAAGTTTGATAAAAGAGACCCAGTACTTC
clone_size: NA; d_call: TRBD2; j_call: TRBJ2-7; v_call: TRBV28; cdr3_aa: CASSPHMPSGRYEQYF; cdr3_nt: TGTGCCAGCAGTCCCCACATGCCTAGCGGTCGATACGAGCAGTACTTC
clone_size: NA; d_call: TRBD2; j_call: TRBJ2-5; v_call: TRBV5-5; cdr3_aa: CASRGLAGVEETQYF; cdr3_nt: TGTGCCAGCAGGGGACTAGCGGGAGTGGAAGAGACCCAGTACTTC
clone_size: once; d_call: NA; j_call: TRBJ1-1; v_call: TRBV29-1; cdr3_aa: CSVVTIENTEAFF; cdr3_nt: TGCAGCGTTGTGACGATCGAGAACACTGAAGCTTTCTTT
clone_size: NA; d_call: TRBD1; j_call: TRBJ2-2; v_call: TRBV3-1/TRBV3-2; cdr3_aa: CASRDRGNTGELFF; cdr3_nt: TGTGCCAGCAGGGACAGGGGGAACACCGGGGAGCTGTTTTTT
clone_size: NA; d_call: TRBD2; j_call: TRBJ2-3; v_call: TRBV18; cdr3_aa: CASSPLIKTSTSGSSDTQYF; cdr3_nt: TGTGCCAGCTCACCCCTTATAAAAACATCGACTAGCGGGAGTTCAGATACGCAGTATTTT
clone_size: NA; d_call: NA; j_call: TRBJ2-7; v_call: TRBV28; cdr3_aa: CASSRGRVNYEQYF; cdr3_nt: TGTGCCAGCAGCCGGGGACGGGTGAACTACGAGCAGTACTTC
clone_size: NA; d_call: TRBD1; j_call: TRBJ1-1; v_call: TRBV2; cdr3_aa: CASGTGTMNTEAFF; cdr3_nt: TGTGCCAGCGGGACAGGGACCATGAACACTGAAGCTTTCTTT
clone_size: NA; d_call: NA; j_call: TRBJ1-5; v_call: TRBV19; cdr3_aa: CASSPWAIYSNQPQHF; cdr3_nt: TGTGCCAGTAGCCCCTGGGCCATTTATAGCAATCAGCCCCAGCATTTT
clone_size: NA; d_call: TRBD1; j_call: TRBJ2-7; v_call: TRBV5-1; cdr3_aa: CASSLGGTEGEQYF; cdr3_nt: TGCGCCAGCAGCTTGGGGGGGACAGAGGGCGAGCAGTACTTC
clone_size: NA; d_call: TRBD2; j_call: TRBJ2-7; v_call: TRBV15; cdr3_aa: CATSEGLAGTSEQYF; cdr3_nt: TGTGCCACCAGCGAAGGACTAGCGGGGACGAGCGAGCAGTACTTC
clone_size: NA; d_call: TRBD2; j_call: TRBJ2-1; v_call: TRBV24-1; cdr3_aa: CATSTGTSGMGNEQFF; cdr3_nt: TGTGCCACCAGTACCGGGACTAGCGGTATGGGCAATGAGCAGTTCTTC
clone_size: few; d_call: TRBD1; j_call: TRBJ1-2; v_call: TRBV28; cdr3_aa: CASSPNRGREYGYTF; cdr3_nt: TGTGCCAGCAGTCCTAACAGGGGGCGGGAGTATGGCTACACCTTC
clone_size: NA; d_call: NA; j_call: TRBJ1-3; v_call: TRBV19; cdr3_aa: CASSPGTNSGNTIYF; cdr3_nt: TGTGCCAGTAGTCCGGGGACTAACTCTGGAAACACCATATATTTT
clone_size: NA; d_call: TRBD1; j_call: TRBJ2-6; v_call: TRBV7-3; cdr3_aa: CASSFYGTGVSGANVLTF; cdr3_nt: TGTGCCAGCAGCTTCTACGGGACAGGGGTTTCCGGGGCCAACGTCCTGACTTTC
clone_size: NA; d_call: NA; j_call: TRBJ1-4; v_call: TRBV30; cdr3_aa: CAWSTQGNEKLFF; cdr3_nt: TGTGCCTGGAGTACCCAGGGTAATGAAAAACTGTTTTTT
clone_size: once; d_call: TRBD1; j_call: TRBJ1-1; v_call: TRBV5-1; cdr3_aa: CASRGQGALVEAFF; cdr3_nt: TGCGCCAGCAGGGGACAGGGGGCGCTTGTTGAAGCTTTCTTT
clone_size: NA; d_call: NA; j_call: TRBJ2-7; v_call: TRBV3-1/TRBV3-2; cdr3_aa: CASSTGPYEQYF; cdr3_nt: TGTGCCAGCAGCACCGGACCCTACGAGCAGTACTTC
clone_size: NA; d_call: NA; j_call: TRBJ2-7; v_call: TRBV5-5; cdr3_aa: CASSLALTGYEQYF; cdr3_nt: TGTGCCAGCAGCTTGGCCTTAACAGGGTACGAGCAGTACTTC
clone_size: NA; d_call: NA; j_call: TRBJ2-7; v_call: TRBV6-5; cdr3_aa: CASSTPGGEQYF; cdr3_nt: TGTGCCAGCAGTACGCCGGGTGGCGAGCAGTACTTC
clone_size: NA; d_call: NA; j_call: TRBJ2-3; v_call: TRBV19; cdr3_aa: CASSISTDTQYF; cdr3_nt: TGTGCCAGTAGTATTAGTACAGATACGCAGTATTTT
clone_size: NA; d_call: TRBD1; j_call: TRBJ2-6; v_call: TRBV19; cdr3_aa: CASRKGQGSSGANVLTF; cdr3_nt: TGTGCCAGTAGAAAGGGACAGGGGTCTTCTGGGGCCAACGTCCTGACTTTC
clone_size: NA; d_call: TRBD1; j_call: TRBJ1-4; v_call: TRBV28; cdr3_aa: CATQRPGGFEKLFF; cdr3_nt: TGTGCCACCCAACGGCCAGGGGGATTTGAAAAACTGTTTTTT
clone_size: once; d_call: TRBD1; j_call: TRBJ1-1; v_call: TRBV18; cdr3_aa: CASSPPGQKNTEAFF; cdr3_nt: TGTGCCAGCTCACCACCGGGACAGAAAAACACTGAAGCTTTCTTT
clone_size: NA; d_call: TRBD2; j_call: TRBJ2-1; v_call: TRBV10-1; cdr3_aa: CASSSGTSGTTEQFF; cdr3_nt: TGCGCCAGCAGTAGTGGGACTAGCGGGACCACGGAGCAGTTCTTC
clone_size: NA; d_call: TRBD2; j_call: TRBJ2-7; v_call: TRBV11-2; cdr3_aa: CASSLGLDRSYEQYF; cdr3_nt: TGTGCCAGCAGCCTCGGACTAGACCGCTCCTACGAGCAGTACTTC
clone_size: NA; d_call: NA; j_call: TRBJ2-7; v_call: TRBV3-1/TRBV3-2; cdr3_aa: CASRQPGTYEQYF; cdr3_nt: TGTGCCAGCAGACAGCCGGGGACCTACGAGCAGTACTTC
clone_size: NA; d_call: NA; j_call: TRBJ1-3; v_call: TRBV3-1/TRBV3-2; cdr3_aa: CASSLNLGQIGNTIYF; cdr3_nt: TGTGCCAGCAGCCTAAACCTGGGACAAATCGGAAACACCATATATTTT
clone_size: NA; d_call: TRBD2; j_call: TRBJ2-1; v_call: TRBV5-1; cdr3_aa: CASSLFAGGPSEQFF; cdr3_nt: TGCGCCAGCAGCTTATTTGCGGGAGGGCCTAGTGAGCAGTTCTTC
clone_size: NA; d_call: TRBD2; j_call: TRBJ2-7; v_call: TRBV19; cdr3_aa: CASRPGLAGGGYEQYF; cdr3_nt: TGTGCCAGTAGACCGGGACTAGCGGGAGGAGGATACGAGCAGTACTTC
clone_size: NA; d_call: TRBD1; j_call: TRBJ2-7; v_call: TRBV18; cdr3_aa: CASSAGTGGYEQYF; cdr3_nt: TGTGCCAGCTCGGCAGGGACAGGGGGCTACGAGCAGTACTTC
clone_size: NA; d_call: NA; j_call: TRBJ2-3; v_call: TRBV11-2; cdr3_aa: CASSLGYTDTQYF; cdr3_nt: TGTGCCAGCAGCTTAGGTTACACAGATACGCAGTATTTT
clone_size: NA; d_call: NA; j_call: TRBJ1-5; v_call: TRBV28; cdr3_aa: CASSLGAVGSNQPQHF; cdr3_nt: TGTGCCAGCAGTCTAGGGGCTGTTGGAAGCAATCAGCCCCAGCATTTT
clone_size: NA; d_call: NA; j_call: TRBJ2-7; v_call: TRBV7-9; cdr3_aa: CASSSPKGREYEQYF; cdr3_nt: TGTGCCAGCAGCTCCCCGAAGGGACGGGAGTACGAGCAGTACTTC
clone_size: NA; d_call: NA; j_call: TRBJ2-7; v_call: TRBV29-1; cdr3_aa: CSVGVGGHFYEQYF; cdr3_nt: TGCAGCGTTGGTGTAGGGGGACATTTCTACGAGCAGTACTTC
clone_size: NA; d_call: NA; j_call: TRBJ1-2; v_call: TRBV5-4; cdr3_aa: CASSPRVVVDYGYTF; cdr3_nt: TGTGCCAGCAGCCCACGGGTCGTTGTCGACTATGGCTACACCTTC
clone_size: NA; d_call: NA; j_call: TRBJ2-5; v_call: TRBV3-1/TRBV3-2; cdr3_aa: CASSHRTDQETQYF; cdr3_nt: TGTGCCAGCAGCCACAGGACAGACCAAGAGACCCAGTACTTC
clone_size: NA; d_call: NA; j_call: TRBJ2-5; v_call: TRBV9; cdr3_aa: CASRGVSGAPPRVYQETQYF; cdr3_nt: TGTGCCAGCAGGGGCGTATCCGGGGCACCCCCAAGGGTATACCAAGAGACCCAGTACTTC
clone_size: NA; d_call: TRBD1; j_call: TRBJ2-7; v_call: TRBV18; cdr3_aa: CASSLAAGTGLYEQYF; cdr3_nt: TGTGCCAGCTCACTCGCCGCCGGGACAGGGCTCTACGAGCAGTACTTC
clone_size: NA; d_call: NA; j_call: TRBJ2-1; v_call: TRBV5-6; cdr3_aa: CASSLARRGRSYNEQFF; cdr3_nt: TGTGCCAGCAGCTTGGCCAGGAGGGGTCGCTCCTACAATGAGCAGTTCTTC
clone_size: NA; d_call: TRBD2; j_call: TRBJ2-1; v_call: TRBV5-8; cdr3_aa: CASSRGTSGSHNEQFF; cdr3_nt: TGTGCCAGCAGCAGGGGGACTAGCGGGAGCCACAATGAGCAGTTCTTC
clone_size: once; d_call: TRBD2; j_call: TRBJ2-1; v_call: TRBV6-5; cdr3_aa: CASRRIAGGEQFF; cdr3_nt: TGTGCCAGCCGCAGAATAGCGGGCGGGGAGCAGTTCTTC
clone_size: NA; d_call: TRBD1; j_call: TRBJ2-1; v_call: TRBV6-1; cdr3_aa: CASSDRTGFNNEQFF; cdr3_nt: TGTGCCAGCAGTGACCGGACAGGGTTCAACAATGAGCAGTTCTTC